Below are 30 T cell receptor beta chains sequenced from a single sample in a study of graft-versus-host responses after intestinal transplantation. Measured with immunoSEQ multiplex PCR; TCRdb has only the in-frame clones, and not every one. The sample holds under 45,000 clones; 89% are singletons and the top ten take about 7%. The sample here was PBMCs, taken 267 days after transplant. These receptors came from a human patient who received an intestinal transplant, so some T cells may come from the graft donor.

V usage is TRBV2 and J usage is TRBJ2-5; D remains ambiguous. V was pared by 5 bases and J by 7 bases, with 8 bases between. CDR3 length equals 11 residues. Germline V CDR1 and CDR2: SNHLY, FYNNEI. The CDR3 nucleotides are TGTGCCAGCAGTCCAGCCGGGACCCAGTACTTC. It translates to CASSPAGTQYF.

The chain couples TRBV6-6 to TRBJ1-6, with D perhaps matching TRBD1 (6 bases). Germline V gene sequence: CDR1 MNHNY, CDR2 SVGAGI (reference sequence). The CDR3 extends over 13 amino acids. The V gene lost 6 bases and the J gene lost 9 bases, with 12 bases spanning the gap. The CDR3, as DNA: TGTGCCAGCAGCATACAGGGTACTTCACCCCTCCACTTT. As protein: CASSIQGTSPLHF.

This clone was picked up one time. V gene TRBV7-6 combines with J gene TRBJ2-7; 7 nucleotides align to TRBD1. After removal of 4 bases from V and 2 bases from J, the junction contained 5 bases not matched to a gene. The CDR3 loop spans 14 amino acids. In germline, CDR1 is SGHVS, CDR2 FNYEAQ. CDR3 protein: CASSSTGAPYEQYF. The CDR3 bases are TGTGCCAGCAGCTCAACAGGGGCCCCCTACGAGCAGTACTTC.

This chain joins TRBV4-2 and TRBJ2-7; weak D call: TRBD2 (7 bases). The V end lost 0 bases, the J end lost 6 bases, and 9 bases lay between the germline ends. Per the germline V gene, CDR1 is LGHNA and CDR2 is YNFKEQ. This CDR3 is 13 amino acids long. CDR3 in DNA: TGTGCCAGCAGCCAAGAAAGGGGGGGCGAGCAGTACTTC. Encoded protein: CASSQERGGEQYF.

This clone occurred a few times. V and J are TRBV21-1 and TRBJ2-7; the D call TRBD1 from the table was never checked on the DNA. TRBV21-1 is a recognized pseudogene. The CDR3 is 14 residues long. The CDR3 reads CASRRYRDGSEQYF. The DNA of the CDR3 is TGTGCCAGCAGGAGGTACAGGGACGGCAGCGAGCAGTACTTC.

CDR3 DNA: TGTGCCAGCAGCGAGGACAGATATGGCTACACCTTC. Residues: CASSEDRYGYTF. The V call is TRBV9, the J call TRBJ1-2, with D possibly matching TRBD1 (6 bases). The CDR3 has 12 residues. V shed 3 bases and J shed 5 bases, with 8 bases lying between them. Germline V CDR1 and CDR2: SGDLS, YYNGEE.

The V call is TRBV21-1, the J call TRBJ2-7. TRBV21-1 is tagged as a pseudogene. The CDR3 covers 14 residues. The CDR3 is CASSSNGDGHEQYF. The DNA of the CDR3 is TGTGCCAGCAGTTCTAACGGGGACGGCCACGAGCAGTACTTC.

The CDR3 reads CASSLDWYHKGGNQPQHF. The CDR3 coding sequence is TGTGCCAGCAGCTTAGATTGGTACCACAAGGGTGGCAATCAGCCCCAGCATTTT. The chain links TRBV11-2 to TRBJ1-5; D gene ambiguous. This CDR3 contains 18 residues. Trimming left V 0 bases short and J 2 bases short, with 17 bases between. Germline V CDR1 and CDR2: SGHAT, FQNNGV.

The gene calls are TRBV5-4 and TRBJ1-2; 7 bases are a match to TRBD1. V shed 5 bases and J 4 bases; nucleotides not matched to a gene: 8. The CDR3 is 14 residues long. The germline CDR1 and CDR2 sequences are SGHNT and YYREEE (reference sequence). CDR3 nucleotides: TGTGCCAGCAGTGGGGACAGTAGGGGCTATGGCTACACCTTC. It encodes CASSGDSRGYGYTF.

This clone showed up just a few times. The V and J genes are TRBV19 and TRBJ2-7; 7 bases match TRBD1. This CDR3 spans 15 amino acids. Per the germline V gene, CDR1 is LNHDA and CDR2 is SQIVND (reference sequence). With 5 bases clipped from V and 4 bases from J, the junction kept 11 bases outside the gene matches. The chain's CDR3 is CASSLATGSLYEQYF. In DNA, the CDR3 is TGTGCCAGTAGTTTGGCGACAGGGTCCCTTTACGAGCAGTACTTC.

V usage is TRBV15 and J usage is TRBJ1-1; D gene uncertain. Germline V lookup: CDR1 LNHNV, CDR2 YYDKDF (reference sequence). Trimming pared 1 base from V and 1 base from J, leaving 4 bases between. CDR3 length equals 13 residues. The CDR3 DNA is TGTGCCACCAGCAGAGGTCAGAACACTGAAGCTTTCTTT. Residues: CATSRGQNTEAFF.

This clone was seen once. The chain employs TRBV5-5 and TRBJ1-1, with 9 bases fitting TRBD1. J lost 3 bases, V lost 4 bases, and 13 bases had no gene match. Germline V gene data show CDR1 as SGHKS and CDR2 as YYEKEE (reference sequence). This CDR3 spans 17 amino acids. CDR3 nucleotide sequence: TGTGCCAGCAGCGGAAGACAGGGGGAGAAGAAGTACACTGAAGCTTTCTTT. Amino acids: CASSGRQGEKKYTEAFF.

This sequence joins TRBV19 and TRBJ1-1; D not certain. Trimming removed 0 bases from V and 0 bases from J, with 14 bases in between. CDR1 and CDR2 from the germline V gene are LNHDA and SQIVND (reference sequence). The CDR3 loop spans 17 amino acids. CDR3 coding DNA: TGTGCCAGTAGTATAGATCTCTTGGCAGCCTTGAACACTGAAGCTTTCTTT. Translated, it gives CASSIDLLAALNTEAFF.

Concerning this clone: One end of the junction does not line up with germline, which may come from a read error. CDR3 protein: CASSEGGPRGFAYAYTF. The CDR3, as DNA: TGTGCCAGCAGTGAAGGGGGGCCCAGGGGGTTCGCCTATGCCTACACCTTC. V is TRBV6-1 and J is TRBJ1-2; 7 bases map to TRBD1. The CDR3 runs 17 residues. Germline CDR1 MNHNS, CDR2 SASEGT.

This chain links TRBV11-2 with TRBJ1-2; D not certain. Trimming took off 0 bases at V and 13 bases at J, with 15 bases between the two ends. The CDR3 is made up of 13 amino acids. Germline CDR1 is SGHAT and CDR2 is FQNNGV. The CDR3 DNA follows: TGTGCCAGCAGCTTAGATCCTTTGGAGGGAGCCACCTTC. This encodes CASSLDPLEGATF.

The V and J genes are TRBV29-1 and TRBJ2-7; D perhaps matches TRBD1 (5 bases). The CDR3 has 11 amino acids. From germline, CDR1 is SQVTM and CDR2 ANQGSEA. Deletions cut 4 bases from V and 4 bases from J, with 8 bases between. This CDR3 reads CSVVQGYEQYF. Written as DNA, the CDR3 is TGCAGCGTTGTCCAGGGTTACGAGCAGTACTTC.

This chain connects TRBV6-1 to TRBJ2-3; 11 bases are a match to TRBD1. The V gene end was trimmed by 6 bases and the J gene end by 6 bases; junction bases not matched to a gene: 5. From germline, CDR1 is MNHNS and CDR2 SASEGT. The CDR3 consists of 14 residues. The CDR3 DNA sequence: TGTGCCAGCAGGAGGGACAGGGGGTTCGATACGCAGTATTTT. Protein sequence: CASRRDRGFDTQYF.

The chain has TRBV6-1 and TRBJ1-2; the D gene is possibly TRBD1 (5 bases). V lost 5 bases and J 4 bases, leaving 14 bases between the germline ends. Germline CDR1 is MNHNS and CDR2 is SASEGT. The CDR3 extends over 14 amino acids. The CDR3 DNA reads TGTGCCAGCAGTCCAAGTGGGGGTATCTATGGCTACACCTTC. It is translated as CASSPSGGIYGYTF.

The sample holds a few counts of this clone. The genes are TRBV14 and TRBJ1-1, with D perhaps matching TRBD1 (6 bases). Trimming left V 4 bases short and J 4 bases short, with 16 bases between. Looked up from germline, CDR1 is SGHDN and CDR2 is FVKESK. The CDR3 length is 15 residues. The CDR3 is CASSPTTGSSTEAFF. The CDR3 bases are TGTGCCAGCAGCCCAACGACAGGCAGCTCCACTGAAGCTTTCTTT. Full variable domain (outside the CDR3, taken from reference TRBV14 and TRBJ1-1): EAGVTQFPSHSVIEKGQTVTLRCDPISGHDNLYWYRRVMGKEIKFLLHFVKESKQDESGMPNNRFLAERTGGTYSTLKVQPAELEDSGVYFCASSPTTGSSTEAFFGQGTRLTVV.

This rearrangement joins TRBV5-1 to TRBJ2-5; tentative D call: TRBD2 (6 bases). In germline, CDR1 is SGHRS, CDR2 YFSETQ. The CDR3 is 14 amino acids. The V and J ends lost 4 bases and 2 bases respectively, with 12 bases between them. The DNA of the CDR3 is TGCGCCAGCAGCCCGGGACTGTTACAAGAGACCCAGTACTTC. Encoded protein: CASSPGLLQETQYF.

The chain joins TRBV5-6 to TRBJ1-6; D not resolved. The CDR3 runs 15 residues. Looked up from germline, CDR1 is SGHDT and CDR2 is YYEEEE. The ends were cut back, 0 bases at V and 7 bases at J, with 11 bases in the middle. The CDR3 bases are TGTGCCAGCAGCTTGGAAGCAGGAAAAAATTCACCCCTCCACTTT. This translates into CASSLEAGKNSPLHF.

The chain carries TRBV19 and TRBJ1-2, with 7 bases matching TRBD1. Germline CDR1 reads LNHDA; CDR2 reads SQIVND (reference sequence). The CDR3 is 12 amino acids. Losses at the gene ends were 4 bases for V and 10 bases for J; bases not matched to a gene: 6. CDR3 protein: CASSSGQVFYTF. The DNA for the CDR3 is TGTGCCAGTAGTAGTGGACAGGTCTTCTACACCTTC.

CDR3 loop: CASRGQPNQPQHF. The CDR3 DNA follows: TGTGCCAGCAGGGGACAGCCCAATCAGCCCCAGCATTTT. The chain links TRBV6-5 to TRBJ1-5; 7 bases are shared with TRBD1. This CDR3 has 13 amino acids. J gave up 3 bases and V 6 bases, and 2 bases lay outside the gene matches. Germline V lookup: CDR1 MNHEY, CDR2 SVGAGI.

This sequence joins TRBV5-6 and TRBJ1-3, with 7 nucleotides matching TRBD1. After removal of 4 bases from V and 8 bases from J, the junction contained 18 bases not matched to a gene. The germline gives CDR1 SGHDT, CDR2 YYEEEE. This CDR3 is built from 17 residues. Written as DNA, the CDR3 is TGTGCCAGCAGCGGGGGGGACACAGGGGAGGTACGCGACACCATATATTTT. This sequence encodes CASSGGDTGEVRDTIYF.

The chain couples TRBV4-1 to TRBJ1-1, with 7 nucleotides matching TRBD1. Germline trimming cut 6 bases from V and 0 bases from J; bases unmatched to any gene: 7. Germline loops: CDR1 MGHRA, CDR2 YSYEKL. The CDR3 length is 15 residues. The chain's CDR3 is CASSHVQGVNTEAFF. DNA of the CDR3: TGCGCCAGCAGTCACGTCCAGGGGGTGAACACTGAAGCTTTCTTT.

The chain carries TRBV5-6 and TRBJ2-7; D tentatively fits TRBD1 or TRBD2 (5 bases each). The CDR3 has 13 residues. Germline lookup yields CDR1 SGHDT and CDR2 YYEEEE. V shed 0 bases and J shed 7 bases, with 11 bases lying between them. The CDR3 region has the DNA TGTGCCAGCAGCTTGGTATTGGGACCGGAGCAGTACTTC. This sequence encodes CASSLVLGPEQYF.

The chain couples TRBV25-1 to TRBJ1-2; D is unclear. Germline V gene data show CDR1 as MGHDK and CDR2 as SYGVNS. Deletions cut 0 bases from V and 7 bases from J, with 12 bases between. The CDR3 totals 14 residues. The CDR3 DNA reads TGTGCCAGCAGTGAATATAATACCGGCAGTGGCTACACCTTC. Protein product: CASSEYNTGSGYTF.

The rearrangement links TRBV7-6 to TRBJ2-6; TRBD1 or TRBD2 may be the D gene (5 bases each). The V gene lost 0 bases and the J gene lost 2 bases, with 5 bases spanning the gap. CDR1 and CDR2 from the germline V gene are SGHVS and FNYEAQ. The CDR3 spans 15 residues. CDR3 protein: CASSLAGAGANVLTF. The CDR3 DNA is TGTGCCAGCAGCTTAGCGGGGGCTGGGGCCAACGTCCTGACTTTC.

The chain links TRBV5-6 to TRBJ2-3; unclear D gene. Germline V lookup: CDR1 SGHDT, CDR2 YYEEEE. The ends were cut back, 2 bases at V and 8 bases at J, with 6 bases in the middle. The CDR3 extends over 11 amino acids. CDR3 amino acids: CASSLGTTQYF. The CDR3 DNA reads as TGTGCCAGCAGCTTAGGCACTACGCAGTATTTT. Together with reference TRBV5-6 and TRBJ2-3, the CDR3 gives the full variable domain: DAGVTQSPTHLIKTRGQQVTLRCSPKSGHDTVSWYQQALGQGPQFIFQYYEEEERQRGNFPDRFSGHQFPNYSSELNVNALLLGDSALYLCASSLGTTQYFGPGTRLTVL.

In DNA, the CDR3 is TGTGCCAGCAGCTTACAGCAGGGGTATAGCAATCAGCCCCAGCATTTT. This codes for CASSLQQGYSNQPQHF. The rearrangement joins TRBV7-8 to TRBJ1-5, with TRBD1 as a possible D gene (6 bases). V was cut by 2 bases and J by 0 bases, with 11 bases left in between. This CDR3 region has 16 residues. Germline V gene sequence: CDR1 SGHVS, CDR2 FQNEAQ.